In this sample, the clone carrying this T cell receptor (beta chain) turned up a few times. The antigen is not known. This entry is derived from a study of T cell repertoires in cytomegalovirus infection. The wider study: It was the public TCR beta signatures that indicated both CMV infection and matching HLA type. General study findings and limits: Carriage of CMV together with the relevant HLA was identifiable through cumulative public TCR beta family frequency. It was HLA-C-restricted CMV-specific TCR beta clonotypes that dominated the response ex vivo.

MiXCR, applied by TCRdb to the reads, yields one record per CDR3 protein. The sample shows roughly 130,000 distinct CDR3 sequences, roughly a quarter of them seen only once. This CDR3 has 16 residues. Trimming stripped 4 bases from V and 0 bases from J, with 12 bases between. Germline assignment: CDR1 KGHDR and CDR2 SFDVKD. This sequence joins TRBV24-1 and TRBJ1-5; D is undetermined. This TCR derives from a human donor in good health (CMV status not recorded). Some clones in this sample may be carry-over from other donors' samples. The sample was PBMCs, sequenced either directly or after in vitro stimulation (not recorded which). CDR3 protein: CATSEWVGSSNQPQHF. As DNA, the CDR3 is TGTGCCACCAGTGAGTGGGTGGGGTCTAGCAATCAGCCCCAGCATTTT.